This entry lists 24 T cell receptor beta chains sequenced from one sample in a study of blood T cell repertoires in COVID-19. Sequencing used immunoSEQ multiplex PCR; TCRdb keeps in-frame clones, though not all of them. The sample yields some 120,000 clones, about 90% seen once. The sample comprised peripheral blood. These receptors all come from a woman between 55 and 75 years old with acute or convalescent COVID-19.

The CDR3 DNA follows: TGTGCCACCAGCAGGGGACCCGGGACTAGCGGGGCGGATACGCAGTATTTT. Translation: CATSRGPGTSGADTQYF. The J gene is TRBJ2-3, the V gene TRBV15, with 13 bases lining up with TRBD2. The CDR3 has 17 residues. V dropped 3 bases and J dropped 6; count of bases not matched to a gene: 9. In germline, CDR1 is LNHNV, CDR2 YYDKDF (reference sequence).

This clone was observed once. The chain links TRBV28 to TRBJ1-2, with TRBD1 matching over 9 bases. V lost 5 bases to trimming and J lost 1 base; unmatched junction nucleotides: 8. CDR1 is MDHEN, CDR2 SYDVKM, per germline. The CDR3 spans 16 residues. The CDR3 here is CASSTGGTGLNYGYTF. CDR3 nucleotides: TGTGCCAGCAGTACGGGGGGGACAGGGCTTAACTATGGCTACACCTTC.

This CDR3 reads CASSPRAGEGTKNIQYF. CDR3 nucleotides: TGTGCCAGCTCACCACGGGCAGGGGAAGGAACCAAAAACATTCAGTACTTC. The chain carries TRBV18 and TRBJ2-4, with D perhaps TRBD1 (6 bases). CDR1 and CDR2 (germline): KGHSH, LQKENI. CDR3 length: 17 amino acids. Trimming left V 1 base short and J 2 bases short, with 15 bases between. The whole variable domain, remainder taken from reference TRBV18 and TRBJ2-4, is NAGVMQNPRHLVRRRGQEARLRCSPMKGHSHVYWYRQLPEEGLKFMVYLQKENIIDESGMPKERFSAEFPKEGPSILRIQQVVRGDSAAYFCASSPRAGEGTKNIQYFGAGTRLSVL.

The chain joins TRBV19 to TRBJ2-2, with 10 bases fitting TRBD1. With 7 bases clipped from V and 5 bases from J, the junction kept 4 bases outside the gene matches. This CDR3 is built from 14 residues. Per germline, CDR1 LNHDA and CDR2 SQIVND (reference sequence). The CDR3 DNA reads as TGTGCCAGTAACGACAGGGGGCGAACCGGGGAGCTGTTTTTT. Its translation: CASNDRGRTGELFF.

The CDR3 is CASSVDGSNFNEQFF. The CDR3 DNA reads as TGTGCCAGCAGCGTAGACGGGAGTAATTTCAATGAGCAGTTCTTC. The chain employs TRBV9 and TRBJ2-1, with D perhaps TRBD2 (6 bases). CDR1 and CDR2 from the germline V gene are SGDLS and YYNGEE. V was cut by 0 bases and J by 6 bases, with 13 bases left in between. CDR3 length: 15 amino acids. Full variable domain (outside the CDR3, taken from reference TRBV9 and TRBJ2-1): DSGVTQTPKHLITATGQRVTLRCSPRSGDLSVYWYQQSLDQGLQFLIQYYNGEERAKGNILERFSAQQFPDLHSELNLSSLELGDSALYFCASSVDGSNFNEQFFGPGTRLTVL.

The CDR3 DNA follows: TGTGCCACGGACAGGAGTGGAGCTAATGAAAAACTGTTTTTT. Translating it yields CATDRSGANEKLFF. The chain has TRBV7-9 and TRBJ1-4; the match to TRBD1 covers 7 bases. V lost 10 bases to trimming and J lost 3 bases; unmatched junction nucleotides: 8. The CDR3 has 14 residues. Germline CDR1 reads SEHNR; CDR2 reads FQNEAQ (reference sequence).

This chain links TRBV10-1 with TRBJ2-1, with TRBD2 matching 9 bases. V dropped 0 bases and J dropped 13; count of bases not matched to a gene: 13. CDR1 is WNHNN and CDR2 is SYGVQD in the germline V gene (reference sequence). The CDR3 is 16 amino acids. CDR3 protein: CASSESGAGGSQEQFF. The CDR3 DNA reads TGCGCCAGCAGTGAGTCGGGGGCGGGAGGGTCGCAAGAACAGTTCTTC.

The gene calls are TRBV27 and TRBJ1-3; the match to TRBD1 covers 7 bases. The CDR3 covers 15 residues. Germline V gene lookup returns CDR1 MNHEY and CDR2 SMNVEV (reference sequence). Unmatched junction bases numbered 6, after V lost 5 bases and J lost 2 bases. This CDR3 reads CASSPGGQPGNTIYF. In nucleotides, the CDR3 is TGTGCCAGCAGTCCAGGGGGACAACCTGGAAACACCATATATTTT.

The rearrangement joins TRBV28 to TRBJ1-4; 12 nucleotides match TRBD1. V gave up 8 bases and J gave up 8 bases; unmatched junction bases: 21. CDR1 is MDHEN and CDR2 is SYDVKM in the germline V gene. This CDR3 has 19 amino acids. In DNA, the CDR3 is TGTGCCAGCGGAACCTTAACCGGGACAGGGGGCTCTACGAGGGAAAAACTGTTTTTT. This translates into CASGTLTGTGGSTREKLFF.

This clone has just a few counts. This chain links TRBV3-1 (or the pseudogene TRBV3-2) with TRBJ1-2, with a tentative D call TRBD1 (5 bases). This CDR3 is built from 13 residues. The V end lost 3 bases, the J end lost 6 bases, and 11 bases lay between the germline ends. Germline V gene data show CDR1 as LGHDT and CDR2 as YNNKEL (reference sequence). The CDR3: CASSQSGMDGYTF. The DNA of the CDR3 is TGTGCCAGCAGCCAGTCAGGGATGGATGGCTACACCTTC.

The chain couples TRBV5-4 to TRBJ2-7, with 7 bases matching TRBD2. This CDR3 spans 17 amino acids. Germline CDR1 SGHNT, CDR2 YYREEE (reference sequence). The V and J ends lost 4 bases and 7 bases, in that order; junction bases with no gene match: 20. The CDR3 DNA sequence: TGTGCCAGCAGCCTTACCCCAACCCGGGAGGTTGCAGGGGAGCAGTACTTC. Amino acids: CASSLTPTREVAGEQYF.

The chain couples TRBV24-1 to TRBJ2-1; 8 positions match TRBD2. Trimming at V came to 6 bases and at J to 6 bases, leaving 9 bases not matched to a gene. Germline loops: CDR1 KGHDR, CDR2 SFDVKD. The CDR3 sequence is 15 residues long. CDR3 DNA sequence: TGTGCCACCAGTAAACCGGGACTAGTGGGCAATGAGCAGTTCTTC. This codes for CATSKPGLVGNEQFF.

CDR3 region: CAWSVKTEAFF. As DNA, the CDR3 is TGTGCCTGGAGTGTTAAAACTGAAGCTTTCTTT. The rearrangement joins TRBV30 to TRBJ1-1; D ambiguous. Germline CDR1 GTSNPN, CDR2 SVGIG (reference sequence). V shed 0 bases and J shed 5 bases, with 4 bases lying between them. This CDR3 is 11 amino acids long.

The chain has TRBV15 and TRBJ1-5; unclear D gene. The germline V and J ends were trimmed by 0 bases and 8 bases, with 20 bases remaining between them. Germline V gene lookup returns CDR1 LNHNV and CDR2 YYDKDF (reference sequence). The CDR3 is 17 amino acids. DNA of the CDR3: TGTGCCACCAGCAGAGATCCCTCTTCCGCTGTTTCGGAGCCCCAGCATTTT. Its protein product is CATSRDPSSAVSEPQHF.

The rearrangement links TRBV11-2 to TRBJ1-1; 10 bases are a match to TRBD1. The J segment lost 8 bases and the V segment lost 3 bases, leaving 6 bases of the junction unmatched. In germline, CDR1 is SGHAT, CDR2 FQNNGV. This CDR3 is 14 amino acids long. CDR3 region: CASSFSGTGAEAFF. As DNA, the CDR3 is TGTGCCAGCAGCTTTTCCGGGACAGGGGCCGAAGCTTTCTTT.

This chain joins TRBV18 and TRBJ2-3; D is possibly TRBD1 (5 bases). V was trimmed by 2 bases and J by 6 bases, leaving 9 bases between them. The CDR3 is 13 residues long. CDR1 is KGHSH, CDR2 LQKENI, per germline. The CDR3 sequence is CASSPGAGDTQYF. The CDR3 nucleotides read TGTGCCAGCTCACCAGGGGCCGGTGATACGCAGTATTTT.

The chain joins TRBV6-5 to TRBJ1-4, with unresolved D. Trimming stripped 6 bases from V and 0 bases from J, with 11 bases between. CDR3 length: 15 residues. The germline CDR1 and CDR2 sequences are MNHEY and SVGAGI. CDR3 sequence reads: CASRDDTATNEKLFF. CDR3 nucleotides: TGTGCCAGCAGAGATGACACTGCAACTAATGAAAAACTGTTTTTT.

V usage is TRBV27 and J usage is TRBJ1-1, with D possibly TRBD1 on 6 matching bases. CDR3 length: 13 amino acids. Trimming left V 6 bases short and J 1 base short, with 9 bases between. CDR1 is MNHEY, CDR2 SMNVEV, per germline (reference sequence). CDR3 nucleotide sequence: TGTGCCAGCAGCAAACAGGGGAACACTGAAGCTTTCTTT. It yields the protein CASSKQGNTEAFF.

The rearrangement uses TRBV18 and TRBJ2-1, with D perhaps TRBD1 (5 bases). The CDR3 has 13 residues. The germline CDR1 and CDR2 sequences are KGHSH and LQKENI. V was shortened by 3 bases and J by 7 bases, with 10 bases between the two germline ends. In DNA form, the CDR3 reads TGTGCCAGCTCACCGGGGCCTTATAATGAGCAGTTCTTC. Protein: CASSPGPYNEQFF.

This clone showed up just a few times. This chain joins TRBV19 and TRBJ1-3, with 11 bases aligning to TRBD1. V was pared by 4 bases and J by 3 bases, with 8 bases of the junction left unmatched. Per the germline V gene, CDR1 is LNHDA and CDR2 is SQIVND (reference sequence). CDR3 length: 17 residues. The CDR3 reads CASSTTGTGGYGNTIYF. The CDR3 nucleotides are TGTGCCAGTAGTACAACCGGGACAGGGGGATATGGAAACACCATATATTTT.

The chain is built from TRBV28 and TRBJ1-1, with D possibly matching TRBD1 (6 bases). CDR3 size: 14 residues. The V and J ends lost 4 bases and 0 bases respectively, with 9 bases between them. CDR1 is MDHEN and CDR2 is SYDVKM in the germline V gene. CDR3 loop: CASSSDRMNTEAFF. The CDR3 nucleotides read TGTGCCAGCAGTTCGGACAGAATGAACACTGAAGCTTTCTTT.

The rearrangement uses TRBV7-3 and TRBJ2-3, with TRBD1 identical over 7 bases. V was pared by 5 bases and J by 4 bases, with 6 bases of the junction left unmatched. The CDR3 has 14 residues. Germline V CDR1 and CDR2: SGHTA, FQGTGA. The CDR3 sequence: CASSPGQDSDTQYF. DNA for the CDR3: TGTGCCAGCAGCCCAGGACAGGACTCAGATACGCAGTATTTT.

In nucleotides, the CDR3 is TGCGCCAGCAGCTTGGGAGAGGCAGATACGCAGTATTTT. It is translated as CASSLGEADTQYF. The chain uses TRBV5-1 and TRBJ2-3; D unresolved. Germline V gene data show CDR1 as SGHRS and CDR2 as YFSETQ. Trimming left V 0 bases short and J 4 bases short, with 6 bases between. The CDR3 extends over 13 amino acids.

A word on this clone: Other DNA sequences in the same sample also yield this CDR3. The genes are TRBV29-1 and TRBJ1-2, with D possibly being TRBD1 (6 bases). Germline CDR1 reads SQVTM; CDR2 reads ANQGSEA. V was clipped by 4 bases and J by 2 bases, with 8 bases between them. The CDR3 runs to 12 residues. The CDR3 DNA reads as TGCAGCGTTGGAGGGGGAAACTATGGCTACACCTTC. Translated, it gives CSVGGGNYGYTF. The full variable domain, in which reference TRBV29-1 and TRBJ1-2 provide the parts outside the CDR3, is SAVISQKPSRDICQRGTSLTIQCQVDSQVTMMFWYRQQPGQSLTLIATANQGSEATYESGFVIDKFPISRPNLTFSTLTVSNMSPEDSSIYLCSVGGGNYGYTFGSGTRLTVV.